Presented here are 2 T cell receptor beta chains from one specimen sequenced in a study of cytomegalovirus exposure and HLA in healthy donors. The PCR employed 60 Vbeta primers together with 13 Jbeta primers. The assay was immunoSEQ multiplex PCR, and TCRdb's table has in-frame clones only and misses some. In the table there are roughly 140,000 clones, just under 70% of which are singletons. The sample comprised PBMCs. These receptors all stem from a man aged 55 to 69 in good health and CMV-seronegative.

The rearrangement joins TRBV9 to TRBJ2-7; 14 positions match TRBD2. The CDR3 loop spans 15 amino acids. V shed 3 bases, J shed 7 bases, and the junction held 6 bases outside the gene matches. CDR1 and CDR2 from the germline V gene are SGDLS and YYNGEE. The CDR3 sequence is CASSAGLAGGGEQYF. CDR3 DNA: TGTGCCAGCAGCGCCGGACTAGCGGGAGGAGGAGAGCAGTACTTC.

V is TRBV7-9 and J is TRBJ2-1; 7 positions agree with TRBD2. Germline assignment: CDR1 SEHNR and CDR2 FQNEAQ (reference sequence). V lost 1 base to trimming and J lost 5 bases; unmatched junction nucleotides: 8. The CDR3 totals 16 residues. CDR3 nucleotides: TGTGCCAGCAGCTTAGGGGTGGGAGGGGTGGACAATGAGCAGTTCTTC. Translation gives CASSLGVGGVDNEQFF. The complete variable domain, with remaining parts taken from reference TRBV7-9 and TRBJ2-1, reads DTGVSQNPRHKITKRGQNVTFRCDPISEHNRLYWYRQTLGQGPEFLTYFQNEAQLEKSRLLSDRFSAERPKGSFSTLEIQRTEQGDSAMYLCASSLGVGGVDNEQFFGPGTRLTVL.